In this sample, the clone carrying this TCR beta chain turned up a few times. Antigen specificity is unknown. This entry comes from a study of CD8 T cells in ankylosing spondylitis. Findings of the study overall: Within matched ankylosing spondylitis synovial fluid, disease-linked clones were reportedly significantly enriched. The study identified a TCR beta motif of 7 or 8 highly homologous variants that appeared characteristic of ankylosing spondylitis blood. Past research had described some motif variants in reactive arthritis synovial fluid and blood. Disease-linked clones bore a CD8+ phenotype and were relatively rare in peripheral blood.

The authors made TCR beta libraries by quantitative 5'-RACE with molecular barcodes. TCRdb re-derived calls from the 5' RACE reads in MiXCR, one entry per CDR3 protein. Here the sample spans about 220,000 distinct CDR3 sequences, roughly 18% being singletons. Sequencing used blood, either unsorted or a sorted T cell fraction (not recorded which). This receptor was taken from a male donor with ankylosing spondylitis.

The CDR3 DNA sequence: TGCGCCAGCAGCGATGCGACAGGGGGGGGAACTGAAGCTTTCTTT. It translates to CASSDATGGGTEAFF. The chain has TRBV5-1 and TRBJ1-1; 9 bases line up with TRBD1. The CDR3 contains 15 residues. The J segment lost 5 bases and the V segment lost 4 bases, leaving 9 bases of the junction unmatched. Germline CDR1 SGHRS, CDR2 YFSETQ. The whole variable domain, filled in from reference TRBV5-1 and TRBJ1-1, reads KAGVTQTPRYLIKTRGQQVTLSCSPISGHRSVSWYQQTPGQGLQFLFEYFSETQRNKGNFPGRFSGRQFSNSRSEMNVSTLELGDSALYLCASSDATGGGTEAFFGQGTRLTVV.